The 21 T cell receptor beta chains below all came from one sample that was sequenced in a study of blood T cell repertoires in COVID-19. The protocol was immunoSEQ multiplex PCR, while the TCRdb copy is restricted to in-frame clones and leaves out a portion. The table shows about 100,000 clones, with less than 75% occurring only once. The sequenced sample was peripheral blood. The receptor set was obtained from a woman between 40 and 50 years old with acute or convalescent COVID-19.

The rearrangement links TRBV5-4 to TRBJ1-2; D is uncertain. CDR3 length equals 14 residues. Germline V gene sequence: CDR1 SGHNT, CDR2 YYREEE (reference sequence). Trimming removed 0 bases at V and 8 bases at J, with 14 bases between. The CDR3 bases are TGTGCCAGCAGCTTGGACAGCCCCGCTCGGGGCTACACCTTC. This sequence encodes CASSLDSPARGYTF.

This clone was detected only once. The CDR3 coding sequence is TGTGCCAGCAGCCTGTCGGACACTGATTCACCCCTCCACTTT. It codes for CASSLSDTDSPLHF. The V call is TRBV7-3, the J call TRBJ1-6; a possible D gene is TRBD1 (5 bases). V was trimmed by 5 bases and J by 8 bases, leaving 13 bases between them. The CDR3 has 14 residues. Germline CDR1 and CDR2: SGHTA and FQGTGA.

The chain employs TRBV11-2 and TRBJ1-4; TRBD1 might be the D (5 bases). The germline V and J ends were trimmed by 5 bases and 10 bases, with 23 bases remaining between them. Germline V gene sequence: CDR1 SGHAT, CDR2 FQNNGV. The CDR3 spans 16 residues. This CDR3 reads CASSPSTGTLDGKLFF. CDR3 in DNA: TGTGCCAGCAGCCCGAGCACCGGGACTCTTGATGGAAAACTGTTTTTT.

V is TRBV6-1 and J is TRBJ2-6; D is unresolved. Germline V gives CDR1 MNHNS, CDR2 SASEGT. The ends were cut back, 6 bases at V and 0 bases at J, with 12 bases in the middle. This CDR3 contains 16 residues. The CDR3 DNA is TGTGCCAGCAGAGAACTTCCCAGCTCTGGGGCCAACGTCCTGACTTTC. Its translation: CASRELPSSGANVLTF.

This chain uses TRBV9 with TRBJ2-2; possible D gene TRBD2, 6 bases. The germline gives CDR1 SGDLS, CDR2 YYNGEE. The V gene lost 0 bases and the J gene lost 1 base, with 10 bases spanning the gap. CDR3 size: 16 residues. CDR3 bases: TGTGCCAGCAGCGTAGAGCCTAGCGTGAACACCGGGGAGCTGTTTTTT. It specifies CASSVEPSVNTGELFF. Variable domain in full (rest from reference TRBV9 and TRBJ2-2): DSGVTQTPKHLITATGQRVTLRCSPRSGDLSVYWYQQSLDQGLQFLIQYYNGEERAKGNILERFSAQQFPDLHSELNLSSLELGDSALYFCASSVEPSVNTGELFFGEGSRLTVL.

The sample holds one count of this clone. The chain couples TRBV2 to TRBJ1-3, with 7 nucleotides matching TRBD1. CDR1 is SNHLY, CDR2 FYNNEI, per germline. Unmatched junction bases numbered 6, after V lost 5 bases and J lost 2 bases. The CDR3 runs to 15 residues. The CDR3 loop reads CASSIGTVTGNTIYF. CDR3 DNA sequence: TGTGCCAGCAGTATAGGGACAGTCACTGGAAACACCATATATTTT. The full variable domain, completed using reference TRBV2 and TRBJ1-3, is EPEVTQTPSHQVTQMGQEVILRCVPISNHLYFYWYRQILGQKVEFLVSFYNNEISEKSEIFDDQFSVERPDGSNFTLKIRSTKLEDSAMYFCASSIGTVTGNTIYFGEGSWLTVV.

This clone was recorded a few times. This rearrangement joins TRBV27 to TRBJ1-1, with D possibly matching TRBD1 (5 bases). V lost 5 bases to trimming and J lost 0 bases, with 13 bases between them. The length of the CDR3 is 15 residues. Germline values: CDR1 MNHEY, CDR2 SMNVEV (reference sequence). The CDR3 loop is CASSTYQGLNTEAFF. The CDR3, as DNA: TGTGCCAGCAGTACTTACCAGGGATTGAACACTGAAGCTTTCTTT.

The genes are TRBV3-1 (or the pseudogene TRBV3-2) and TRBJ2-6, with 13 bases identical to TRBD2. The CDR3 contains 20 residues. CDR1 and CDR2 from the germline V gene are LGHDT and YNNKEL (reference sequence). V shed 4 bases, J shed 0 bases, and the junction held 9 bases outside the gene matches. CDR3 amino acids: CASSLKTGTSGNSGANVLTF. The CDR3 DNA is TGTGCCAGCAGCCTGAAGACCGGGACTAGCGGGAACTCTGGGGCCAACGTCCTGACTTTC.

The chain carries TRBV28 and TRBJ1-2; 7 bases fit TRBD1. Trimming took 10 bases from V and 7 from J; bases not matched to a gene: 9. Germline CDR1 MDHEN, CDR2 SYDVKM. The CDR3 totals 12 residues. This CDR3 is CAILSTGSGYTF. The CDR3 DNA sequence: TGTGCCATACTATCGACAGGGTCTGGCTACACCTTC.

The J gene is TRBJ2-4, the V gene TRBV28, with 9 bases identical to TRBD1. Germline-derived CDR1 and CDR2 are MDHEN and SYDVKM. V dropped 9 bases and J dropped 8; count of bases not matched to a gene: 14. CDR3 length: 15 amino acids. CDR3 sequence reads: CASSSGTGFFDIQYF. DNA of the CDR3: TGTGCCAGTTCTTCCGGGACAGGGTTTTTTGACATTCAGTACTTC.

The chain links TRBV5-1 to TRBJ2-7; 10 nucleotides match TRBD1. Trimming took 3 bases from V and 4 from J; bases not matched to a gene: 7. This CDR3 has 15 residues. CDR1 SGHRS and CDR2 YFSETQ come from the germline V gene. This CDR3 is CASSWAGTGEYEQYF. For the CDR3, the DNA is TGCGCCAGCAGCTGGGCCGGGACAGGGGAATACGAGCAGTACTTC.

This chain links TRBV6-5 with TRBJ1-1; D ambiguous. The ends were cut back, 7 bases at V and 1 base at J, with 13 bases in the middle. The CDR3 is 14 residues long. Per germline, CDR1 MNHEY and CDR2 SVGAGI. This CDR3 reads CASKVGTANTEAFF. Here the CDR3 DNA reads TGTGCCAGCAAGGTGGGCACCGCGAACACTGAAGCTTTCTTT.

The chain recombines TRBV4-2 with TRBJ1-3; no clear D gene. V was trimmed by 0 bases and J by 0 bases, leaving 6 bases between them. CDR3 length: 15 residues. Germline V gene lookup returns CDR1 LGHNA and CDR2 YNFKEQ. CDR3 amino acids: CASSQDFVSGNTIYF. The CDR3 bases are TGTGCCAGCAGCCAAGATTTCGTCTCTGGAAACACCATATATTTT.

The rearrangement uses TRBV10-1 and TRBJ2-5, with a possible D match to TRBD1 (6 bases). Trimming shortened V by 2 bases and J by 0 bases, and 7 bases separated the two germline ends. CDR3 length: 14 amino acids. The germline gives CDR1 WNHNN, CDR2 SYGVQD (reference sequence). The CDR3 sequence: CASSEGTNQETQYF. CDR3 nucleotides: TGCGCCAGCAGTGAGGGGACAAACCAAGAGACCCAGTACTTC.

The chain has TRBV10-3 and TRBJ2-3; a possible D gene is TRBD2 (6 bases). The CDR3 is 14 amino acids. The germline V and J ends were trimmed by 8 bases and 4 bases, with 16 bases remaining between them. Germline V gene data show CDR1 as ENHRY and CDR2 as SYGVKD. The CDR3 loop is CAISPGRDADTQYF. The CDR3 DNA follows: TGTGCCATCTCCCCGGGGCGGGATGCAGATACGCAGTATTTT.

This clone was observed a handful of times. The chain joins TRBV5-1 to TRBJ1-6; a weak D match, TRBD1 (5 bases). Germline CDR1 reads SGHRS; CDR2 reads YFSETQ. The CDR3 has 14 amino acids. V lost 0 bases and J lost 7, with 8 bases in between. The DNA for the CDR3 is TGCGCCAGCAGCTTGGGTGACAGCAATTCACCCCTCCACTTT. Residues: CASSLGDSNSPLHF.

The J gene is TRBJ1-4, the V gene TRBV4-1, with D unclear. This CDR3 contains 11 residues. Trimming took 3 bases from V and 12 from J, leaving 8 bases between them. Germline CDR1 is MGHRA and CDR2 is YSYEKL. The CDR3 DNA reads TGCGCCAGCAGCCAGGGCGGGGAACTGTTTTTT. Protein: CASSQGGELFF.

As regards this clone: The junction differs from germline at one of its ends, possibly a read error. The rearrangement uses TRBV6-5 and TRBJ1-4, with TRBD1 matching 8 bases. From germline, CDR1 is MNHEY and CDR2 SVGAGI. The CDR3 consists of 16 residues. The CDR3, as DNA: TGTGCCAGCAGTAACTCGTGGACAGGGTCGAGGGAAAAACTGTTTTTT. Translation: CASSNSWTGSREKLFF.

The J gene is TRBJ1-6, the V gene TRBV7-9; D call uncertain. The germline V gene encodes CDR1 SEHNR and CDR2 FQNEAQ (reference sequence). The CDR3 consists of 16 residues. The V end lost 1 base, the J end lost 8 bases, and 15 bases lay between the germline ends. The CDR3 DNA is TGTGCCAGCAGCTTAGTTGGCGGCGGAACTTATTCACCCCTCCACTTT. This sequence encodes CASSLVGGGTYSPLHF.

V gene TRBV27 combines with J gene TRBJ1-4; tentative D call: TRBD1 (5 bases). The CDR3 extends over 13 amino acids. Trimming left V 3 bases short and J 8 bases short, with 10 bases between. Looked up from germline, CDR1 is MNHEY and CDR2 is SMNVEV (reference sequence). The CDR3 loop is CASSFQGREKLFF. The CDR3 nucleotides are TGTGCCAGCAGTTTCCAGGGTCGGGAAAAACTGTTTTTT.

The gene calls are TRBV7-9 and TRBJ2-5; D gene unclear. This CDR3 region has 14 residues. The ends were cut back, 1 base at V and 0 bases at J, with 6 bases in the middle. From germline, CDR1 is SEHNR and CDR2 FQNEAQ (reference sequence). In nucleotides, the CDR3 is TGTGCCAGCAGCTTAGGCAGTCACCAAGAGACCCAGTACTTC. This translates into CASSLGSHQETQYF.